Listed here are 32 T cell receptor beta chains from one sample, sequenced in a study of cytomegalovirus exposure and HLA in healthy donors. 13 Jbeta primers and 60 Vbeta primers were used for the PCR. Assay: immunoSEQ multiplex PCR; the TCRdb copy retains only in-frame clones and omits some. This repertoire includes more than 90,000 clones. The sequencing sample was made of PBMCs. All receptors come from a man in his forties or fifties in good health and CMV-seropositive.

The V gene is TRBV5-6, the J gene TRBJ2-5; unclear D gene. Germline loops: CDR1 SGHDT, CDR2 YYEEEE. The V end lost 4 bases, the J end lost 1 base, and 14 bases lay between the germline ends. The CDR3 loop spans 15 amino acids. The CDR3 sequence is CASSPPEALQETQYF. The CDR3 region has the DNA TGTGCCAGCAGCCCCCCTGAGGCACTCCAAGAGACCCAGTACTTC.

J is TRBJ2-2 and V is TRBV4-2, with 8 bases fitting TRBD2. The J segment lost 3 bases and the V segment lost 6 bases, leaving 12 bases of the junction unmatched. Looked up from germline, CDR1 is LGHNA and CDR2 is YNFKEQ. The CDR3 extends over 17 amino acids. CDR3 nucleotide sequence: TGTGCCAGCAGTCCCGGACTAGCTGGGGGATACACCGGGGAGCTGTTTTTT. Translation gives CASSPGLAGGYTGELFF.

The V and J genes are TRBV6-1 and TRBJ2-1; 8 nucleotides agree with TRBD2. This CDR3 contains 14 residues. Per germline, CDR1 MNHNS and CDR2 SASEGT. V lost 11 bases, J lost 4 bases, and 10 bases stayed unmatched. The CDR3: CAAHGSGVYNEQFF. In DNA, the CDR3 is TGTGCCGCCCATGGTAGCGGGGTATACAATGAGCAGTTCTTC.

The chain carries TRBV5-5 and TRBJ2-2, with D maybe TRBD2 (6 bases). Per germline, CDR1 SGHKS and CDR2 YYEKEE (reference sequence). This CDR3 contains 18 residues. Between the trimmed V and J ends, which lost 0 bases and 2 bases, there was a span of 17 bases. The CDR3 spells CASSLGLADLGNTGELFF. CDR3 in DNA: TGTGCCAGCAGCTTGGGGTTAGCGGACTTGGGAAACACCGGGGAGCTGTTTTTT.

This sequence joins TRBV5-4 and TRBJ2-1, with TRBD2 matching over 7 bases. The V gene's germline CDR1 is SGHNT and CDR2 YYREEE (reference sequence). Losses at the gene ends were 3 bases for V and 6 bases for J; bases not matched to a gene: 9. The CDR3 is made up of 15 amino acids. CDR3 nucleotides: TGTGCCAGCAGCTGGGGGGGGAGGTCTTCCAATGAGCAGTTCTTC. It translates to CASSWGGRSSNEQFF.

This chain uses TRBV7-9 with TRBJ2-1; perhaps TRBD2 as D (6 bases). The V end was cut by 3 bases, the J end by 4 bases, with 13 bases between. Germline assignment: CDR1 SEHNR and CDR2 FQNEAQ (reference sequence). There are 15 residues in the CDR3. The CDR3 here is CASSFGGMGYNEQFF. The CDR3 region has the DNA TGTGCCAGCAGCTTCGGGGGAATGGGATACAATGAGCAGTTCTTC.

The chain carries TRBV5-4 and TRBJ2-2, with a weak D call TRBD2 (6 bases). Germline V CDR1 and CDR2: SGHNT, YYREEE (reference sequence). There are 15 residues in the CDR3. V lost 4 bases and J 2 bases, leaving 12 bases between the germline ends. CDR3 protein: CASSPGTANTGELFF. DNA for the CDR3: TGTGCCAGCAGCCCGGGGACTGCTAACACCGGGGAGCTGTTTTTT.

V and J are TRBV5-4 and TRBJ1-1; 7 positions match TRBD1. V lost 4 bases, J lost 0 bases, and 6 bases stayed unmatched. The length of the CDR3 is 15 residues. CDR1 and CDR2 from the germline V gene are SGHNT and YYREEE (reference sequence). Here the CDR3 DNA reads TGTGCCAGCAGCGATGGACAGGTCTTGAACACTGAAGCTTTCTTT. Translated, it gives CASSDGQVLNTEAFF.

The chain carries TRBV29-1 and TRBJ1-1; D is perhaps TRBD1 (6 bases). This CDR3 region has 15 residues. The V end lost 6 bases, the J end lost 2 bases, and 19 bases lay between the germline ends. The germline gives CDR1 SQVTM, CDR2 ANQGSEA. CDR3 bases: TGCAGCGTCCACGGTTTTCAGGGGCGAAACACTGAAGCTTTCTTT. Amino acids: CSVHGFQGRNTEAFF.

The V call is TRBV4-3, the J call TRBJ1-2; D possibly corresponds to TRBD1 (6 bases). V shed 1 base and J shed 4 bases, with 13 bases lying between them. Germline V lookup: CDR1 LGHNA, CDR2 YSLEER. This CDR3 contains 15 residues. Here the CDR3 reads CASSQVRGGLYGYTF. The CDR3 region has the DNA TGCGCCAGCAGCCAAGTTAGGGGGGGTCTCTATGGCTACACCTTC.

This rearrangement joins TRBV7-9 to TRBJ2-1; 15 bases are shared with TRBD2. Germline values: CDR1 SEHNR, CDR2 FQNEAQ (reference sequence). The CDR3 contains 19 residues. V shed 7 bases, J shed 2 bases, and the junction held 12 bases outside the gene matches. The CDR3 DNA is TGTGCCAGCACCGAACCGGGACTAGCGGGAGGAAATACCTACAATGAGCAGTTCTTC. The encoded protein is CASTEPGLAGGNTYNEQFF. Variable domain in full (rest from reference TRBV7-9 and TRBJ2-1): DTGVSQNPRHKITKRGQNVTFRCDPISEHNRLYWYRQTLGQGPEFLTYFQNEAQLEKSRLLSDRFSAERPKGSFSTLEIQRTEQGDSAMYLCASTEPGLAGGNTYNEQFFGPGTRLTVL.

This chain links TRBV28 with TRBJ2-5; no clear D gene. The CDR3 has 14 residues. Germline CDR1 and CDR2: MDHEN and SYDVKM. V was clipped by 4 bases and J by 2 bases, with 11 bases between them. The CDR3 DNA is TGTGCCAGCAGTTCCCCCATCGGGCAAGAGACCCAGTACTTC. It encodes CASSSPIGQETQYF. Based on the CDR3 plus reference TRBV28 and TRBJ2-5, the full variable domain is DVKVTQSSRYLVKRTGEKVFLECVQDMDHENMFWYRQDPGLGLRLIYFSYDVKMKEKGDIPEGYSVSREKKERFSLILESASTNQTSMYLCASSSPIGQETQYFGPGTRLLVL.

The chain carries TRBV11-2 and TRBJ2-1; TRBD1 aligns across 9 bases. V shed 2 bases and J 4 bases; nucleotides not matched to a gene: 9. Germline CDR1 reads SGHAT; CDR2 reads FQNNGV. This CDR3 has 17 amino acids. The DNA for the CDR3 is TGTGCCAGCAGCTTAATCGGACAGGGGTGGAGATACAATGAGCAGTTCTTC. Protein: CASSLIGQGWRYNEQFF.

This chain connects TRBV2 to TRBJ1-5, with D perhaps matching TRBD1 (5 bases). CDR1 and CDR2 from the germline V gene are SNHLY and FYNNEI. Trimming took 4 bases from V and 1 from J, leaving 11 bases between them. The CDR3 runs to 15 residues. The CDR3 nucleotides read TGTGCCAGCAGTGCCGGGACTGAGAGCAATCAGCCCCAGCATTTT. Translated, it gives CASSAGTESNQPQHF.

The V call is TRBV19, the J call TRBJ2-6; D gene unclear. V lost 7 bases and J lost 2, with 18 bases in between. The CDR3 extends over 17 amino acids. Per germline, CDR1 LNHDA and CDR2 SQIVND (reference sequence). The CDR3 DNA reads TGTGCCAGTACCCCCATTCAGTCTGTGGCTGGGGCCAACGTCCTGACTTTC. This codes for CASTPIQSVAGANVLTF.

In DNA, the CDR3 is TGTGCCAGCAGTTTGCAGGGCCCCTACGAGCAGTACTTC. Translation: CASSLQGPYEQYF. The chain links TRBV27 to TRBJ2-7, with a weak D call TRBD1 (5 bases). Germline values: CDR1 MNHEY, CDR2 SMNVEV (reference sequence). The CDR3 contains 13 residues. With 3 bases removed from V and 2 bases from J, the gap between germline ends came to 8 bases.

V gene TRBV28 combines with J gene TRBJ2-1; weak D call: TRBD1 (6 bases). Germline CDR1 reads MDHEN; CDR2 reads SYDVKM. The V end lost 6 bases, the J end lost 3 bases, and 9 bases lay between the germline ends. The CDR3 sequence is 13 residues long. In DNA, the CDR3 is TGTGCCAGCAGCGGACAGCTCTACAATGAGCAGTTCTTC. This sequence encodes CASSGQLYNEQFF. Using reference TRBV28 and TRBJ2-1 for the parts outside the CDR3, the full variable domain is DVKVTQSSRYLVKRTGEKVFLECVQDMDHENMFWYRQDPGLGLRLIYFSYDVKMKEKGDIPEGYSVSREKKERFSLILESASTNQTSMYLCASSGQLYNEQFFGPGTRLTVL.

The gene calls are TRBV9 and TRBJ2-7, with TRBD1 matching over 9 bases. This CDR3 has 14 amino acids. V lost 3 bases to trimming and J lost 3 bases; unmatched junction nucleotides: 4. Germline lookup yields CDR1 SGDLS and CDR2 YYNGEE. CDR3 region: CASSAQDRGYEQYF. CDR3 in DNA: TGTGCCAGCAGCGCCCAGGACAGGGGCTACGAGCAGTACTTC.

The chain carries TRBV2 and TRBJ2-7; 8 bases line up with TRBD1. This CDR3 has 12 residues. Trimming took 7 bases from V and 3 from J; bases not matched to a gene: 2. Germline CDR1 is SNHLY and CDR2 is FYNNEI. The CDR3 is CASKDRDYEQYF. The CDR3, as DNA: TGTGCCAGCAAGGACAGGGACTACGAGCAGTACTTC. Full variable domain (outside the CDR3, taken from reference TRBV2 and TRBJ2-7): EPEVTQTPSHQVTQMGQEVILRCVPISNHLYFYWYRQILGQKVEFLVSFYNNEISEKSEIFDDQFSVERPDGSNFTLKIRSTKLEDSAMYFCASKDRDYEQYFGPGTRLTVT.

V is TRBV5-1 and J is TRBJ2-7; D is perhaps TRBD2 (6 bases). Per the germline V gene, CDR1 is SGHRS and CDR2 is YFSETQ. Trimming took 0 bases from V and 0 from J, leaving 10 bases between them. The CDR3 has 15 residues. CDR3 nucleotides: TGCGCCAGCAGCTTGGAGGCGGGGAGCTCCTACGAGCAGTACTTC. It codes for CASSLEAGSSYEQYF.

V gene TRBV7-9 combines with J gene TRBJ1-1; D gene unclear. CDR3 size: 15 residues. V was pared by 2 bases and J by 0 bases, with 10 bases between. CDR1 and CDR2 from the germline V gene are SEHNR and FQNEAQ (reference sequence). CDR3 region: CASSLWRSVNTEAFF. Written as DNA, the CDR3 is TGTGCCAGCAGCTTATGGAGATCTGTGAACACTGAAGCTTTCTTT.

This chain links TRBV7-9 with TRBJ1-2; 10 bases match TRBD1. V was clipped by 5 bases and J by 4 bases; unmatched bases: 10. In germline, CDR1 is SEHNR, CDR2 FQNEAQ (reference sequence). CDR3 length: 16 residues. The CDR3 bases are TGTGCCAGCAGCGCCACCGGGACAGGGGAGGGCTATGGCTACACCTTC. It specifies CASSATGTGEGYGYTF.

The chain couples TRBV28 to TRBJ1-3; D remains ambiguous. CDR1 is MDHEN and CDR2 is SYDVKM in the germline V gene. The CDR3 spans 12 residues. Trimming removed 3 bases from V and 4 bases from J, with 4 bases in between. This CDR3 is CASSLEGNTIYF. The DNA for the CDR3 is TGTGCCAGCAGTTTGGAGGGAAACACCATATATTTT.

The CDR3 DNA follows: TGTGCCAGCAGCTCTGCGGACAGCAGGGATACGCAGTATTTT. Amino acid sequence: CASSSADSRDTQYF. The rearrangement uses TRBV7-3 and TRBJ2-3; a possible D gene is TRBD1 (6 bases). The CDR3 runs to 14 residues. Looked up from germline, CDR1 is SGHTA and CDR2 is FQGTGA. Trimming took 4 bases from V and 6 from J, leaving 14 bases between them.

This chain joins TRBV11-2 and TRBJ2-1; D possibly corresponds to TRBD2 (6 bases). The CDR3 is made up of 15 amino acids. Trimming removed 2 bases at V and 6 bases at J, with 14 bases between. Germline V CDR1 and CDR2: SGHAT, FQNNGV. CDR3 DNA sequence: TGTGCCAGCAGCTTACTAGGGCTAGCGCGCAATGAGCAGTTCTTC. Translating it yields CASSLLGLARNEQFF.

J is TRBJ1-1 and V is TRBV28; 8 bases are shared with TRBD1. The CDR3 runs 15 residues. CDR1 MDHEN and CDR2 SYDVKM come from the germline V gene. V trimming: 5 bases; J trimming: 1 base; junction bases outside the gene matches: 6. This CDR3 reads CASSGQGRGNTEAFF. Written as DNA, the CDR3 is TGTGCCAGCAGTGGACAGGGTAGAGGGAACACTGAAGCTTTCTTT.

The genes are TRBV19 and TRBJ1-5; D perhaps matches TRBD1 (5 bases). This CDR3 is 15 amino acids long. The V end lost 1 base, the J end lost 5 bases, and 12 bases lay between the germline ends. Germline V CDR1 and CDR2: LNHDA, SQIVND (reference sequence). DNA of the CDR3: TGTGCCAGTAGTATAGTCGGGACGGGGGATCAGCCCCAGCATTTT. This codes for CASSIVGTGDQPQHF.

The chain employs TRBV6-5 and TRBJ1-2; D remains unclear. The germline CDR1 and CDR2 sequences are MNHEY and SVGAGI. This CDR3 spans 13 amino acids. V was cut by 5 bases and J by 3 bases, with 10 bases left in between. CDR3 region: CASSQTPDYGYTF. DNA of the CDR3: TGTGCCAGCAGTCAGACACCCGACTATGGCTACACCTTC.

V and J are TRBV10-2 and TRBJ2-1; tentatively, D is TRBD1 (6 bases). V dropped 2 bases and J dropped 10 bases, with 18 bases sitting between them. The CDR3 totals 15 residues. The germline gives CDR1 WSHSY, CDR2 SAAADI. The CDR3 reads CASSERNRAGREQFF. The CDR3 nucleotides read TGCGCCAGCAGTGAGCGCAACAGGGCTGGTAGGGAGCAGTTCTTC.

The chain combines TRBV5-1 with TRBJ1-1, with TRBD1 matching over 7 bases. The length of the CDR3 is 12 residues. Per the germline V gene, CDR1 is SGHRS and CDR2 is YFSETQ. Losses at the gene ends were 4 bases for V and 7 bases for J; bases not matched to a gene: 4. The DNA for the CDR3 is TGCGCCAGCAGCGTCGACAGGGTTGAAGCTTTCTTT. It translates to CASSVDRVEAFF.

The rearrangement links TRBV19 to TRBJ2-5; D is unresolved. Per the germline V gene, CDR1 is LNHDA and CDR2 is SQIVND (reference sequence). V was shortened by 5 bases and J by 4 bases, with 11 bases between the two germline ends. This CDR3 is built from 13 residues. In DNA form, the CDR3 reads TGTGCCAGTAGTTTTCTAGAGTCAGAGACCCAGTACTTC. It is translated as CASSFLESETQYF.

The CDR3 DNA reads as TGTGCCAGTAGGCTGACAGGCACCTACGAGCAGTACTTC. The encoded protein is CASRLTGTYEQYF. The V gene is TRBV19, the J gene TRBJ2-7; D is perhaps TRBD1 (6 bases). V dropped 6 bases and J dropped 2 bases, with 11 bases sitting between them. This CDR3 is built from 13 residues. The germline gives CDR1 LNHDA, CDR2 SQIVND (reference sequence).